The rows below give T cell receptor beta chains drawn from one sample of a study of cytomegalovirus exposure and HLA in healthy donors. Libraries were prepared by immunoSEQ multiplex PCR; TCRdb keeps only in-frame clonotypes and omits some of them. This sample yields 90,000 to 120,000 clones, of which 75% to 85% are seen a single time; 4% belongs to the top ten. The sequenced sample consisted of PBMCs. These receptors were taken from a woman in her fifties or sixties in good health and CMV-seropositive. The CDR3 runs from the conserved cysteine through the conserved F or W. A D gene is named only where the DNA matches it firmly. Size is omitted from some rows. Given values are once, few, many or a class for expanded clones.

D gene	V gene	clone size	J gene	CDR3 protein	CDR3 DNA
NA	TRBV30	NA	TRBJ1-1	CAWKKEVQANTEAFF	TGTGCCTGGAAAAAGGAAGTTCAGGCGAACACTGAAGCTTTCTTT
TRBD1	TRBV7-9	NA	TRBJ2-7	CSSTKGQEIYEQYF	TGTTCCAGCACCAAGGGACAGGAAATCTACGAGCAGTACTTC
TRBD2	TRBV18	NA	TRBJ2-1	CASLTGVGLAGVNEQFF	TGTGCCAGCTTGACAGGGGTTGGACTAGCGGGAGTCAATGAGCAGTTCTTC
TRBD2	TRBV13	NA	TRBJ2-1	CASSPPVSGRSPQFF	TGTGCCAGCAGCCCCCCCGTGAGCGGGAGGTCCCCGCAGTTCTTC
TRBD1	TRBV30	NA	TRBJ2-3	CATTGTGFGIDPQYF	TGTGCCACGACCGGGACAGGGTTTGGAATTGACCCACAGTATTTT
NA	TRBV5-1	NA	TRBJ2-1	CASSFPSNEQFF	TGCGCCAGCAGCTTCCCGAGCAATGAGCAGTTCTTC
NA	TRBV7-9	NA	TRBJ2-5	CASSYSNREVETQYF	TGTGCCAGCAGCTATTCGAACCGGGAAGTAGAGACCCAGTACTTC
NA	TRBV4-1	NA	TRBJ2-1	CASSQVWQKEGEQFF	TGCGCCAGCAGCCAAGTGTGGCAGAAGGAGGGTGAGCAGTTCTTC
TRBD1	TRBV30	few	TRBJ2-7	CACPRTGATYEQYF	TGTGCCTGTCCCCGGACAGGGGCTACATACGAGCAGTACTTC
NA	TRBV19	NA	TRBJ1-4	CASRGAATNEKLFF	TGTGCCAGTAGGGGGGCCGCAACTAATGAAAAACTGTTTTTT